The rows below give T cell receptor beta chains drawn from one sample of a study of shared clonotypes between healthy human individuals. Profiling relied on immunoSEQ multiplex PCR, and the TCRdb table lists in-frame clones only, not all of them. Of 700,000 to 950,000 clones in the sample, around 96% were seen once. The sequencing sample was made of naive CD8+ T cells sorted from blood. The receptors were sampled from a man aged 25-45 years in good health. Each CDR3 is given without its conserved first and last residue. The order of the fields is clone size, CDR3 length, V gene, CDR3 protein. Clone size appears in some rows only: once, few, many, or a class for an expanded clone.

abundance: -; len: 13; v_gene: TRBV6-5; CDR3aa: ASRPFDRDSYEQY
abundance: -; len: 11; v_gene: TRBV6-5; CDR3aa: ASSSGTRNEQF
abundance: once; len: 13; v_gene: TRBV27; CDR3aa: ASSRMGGFSYEQY
abundance: -; len: 14; v_gene: TRBV18; CDR3aa: ASSPTGTSRYNEQF
abundance: -; len: 13; v_gene: TRBV2; CDR3aa: ASSEAVVSNQPQH
abundance: -; len: 14; v_gene: TRBV18; CDR3aa: ASFDPGAGGNEKLF
abundance: -; len: 11; v_gene: TRBV7-6; CDR3aa: ASSLIHGTEAF
abundance: once; len: 13; v_gene: TRBV5-1; CDR3aa: ASSLGLVSTDTQY
abundance: -; len: 17; v_gene: TRBV11-2; CDR3aa: ASSLELAGATSYQETQY
abundance: -; len: 12; v_gene: TRBV27; CDR3aa: ASSSIQLSYEQY
abundance: -; len: 13; v_gene: TRBV28; CDR3aa: ASCLGGRSTDTQY
abundance: -; len: 12; v_gene: TRBV27; CDR3aa: ASSNGPRGDTQY
abundance: -; len: 14; v_gene: TRBV5-8; CDR3aa: ASSLWDEGFSYEQY
abundance: -; len: 16; v_gene: TRBV5-1; CDR3aa: ASSLGLAGGGAYNEQF
abundance: -; len: 14; v_gene: TRBV28; CDR3aa: ASSLLSGGAWTEQF
abundance: -; len: 16; v_gene: TRBV19; CDR3aa: ASSHGRVRRSSYNEQF
abundance: -; len: 10; v_gene: TRBV10-3; CDR3aa: AISQGITEAF
abundance: -; len: 10; v_gene: TRBV25-1; CDR3aa: ASSEPGDTQY
abundance: -; len: 16; v_gene: TRBV7-8; CDR3aa: ASSPSSSMGLADRQQY
abundance: -; len: 11; v_gene: TRBV27; CDR3aa: ASSLDRGTEAF
abundance: -; len: 11; v_gene: TRBV4-1; CDR3aa: ASSQKDSYEQY
abundance: -; len: 12; v_gene: TRBV27; CDR3aa: ASSSLGLWDTQY
abundance: -; len: 15; v_gene: TRBV5-4; CDR3aa: ASTPRGASPSNYGYT